A selection of T cell receptor beta chains follows, all from one sample in a study of T cells in localized non-small cell lung cancer. Sequencing was performed with immunoSEQ multiplex PCR; in TCRdb, only in-frame clones are kept and a portion is missing. This table holds about 3,500 clones, 20% to 25% found once. Here the sequenced sample was lung tumor tissue, taken before any cancer treatment. Receptors were obtained from a woman aged 40-69 years with stage I lung adenocarcinoma. The CDR3 runs from the conserved cysteine through the conserved F or W.

CDR3 length	V gene	CDR3 protein
21	TRBV19	CASSTPRLLAGGGGSNNEQFF
13	TRBV19	CASSGTGTTEAFF
15	TRBV18	CASSFQGGATDTQYF
12	TRBV4-1	CASSQRGTEAFF
15	TRBV6-8	CASRTGGGVNQPQHF
16	TRBV6-8	CASSRTGTGGYREQYF
15	TRBV6-8	CASSYGVLSVYGYTF
15	TRBV4-1	CASSQDPGARNGYTF
14	TRBV2	CASPGGESTDTQYF
14	TRBV16	CASSQRTERTEAFF
14	TRBV5-1	CASSLRGEGNTIYF
16	TRBV12-5	CASKSRYGQPTDTQYF
19	TRBV11-3	CASSARVLSRGRIPYEQYF
16	TRBV7-6	CASAGQGWLSNTEAFF
15	TRBV30	CAWSVMGHSNQPQHF